This is a list of T cell receptor beta chains from one sample in a study of CD8 T cells in Susac syndrome. TCRdb independently ran MiXCR on the immunoSEQ multiplex PCR reads; one entry per CDR3 protein. The sample lists 400,000 to 550,000 distinct CDR3 sequences; more than 80% were seen once. Sequenced: CD8+ T cells from PBMCs. Receptors were obtained from a human donor with multiple sclerosis. Both conserved end residues are part of each CDR3. Each record gives: J gene, D gene, V gene, CDR3 protein. D genes are given only for firm matches.

TRBJ1-2 | TRBD1 | TRBV29-1 | CSVKVTGASYGYTF
TRBJ1-1 | - | TRBV6-4 | CASSDSDSITEAFF
TRBJ2-7 | - | TRBV9 | CASSVEDTTYEQYF
TRBJ1-1 | TRBD1 | TRBV19 | CASIHSGGGFPEAFF
TRBJ2-1 | - | TRBV12-3/TRBV12-4 | CASTLAGTGSWDNEQFF
TRBJ2-7 | - | TRBV27 | CASSFGQGGEQYF
TRBJ2-3 | - | TRBV20-1 | CSASRGLARDADTQYF
TRBJ2-3 | TRBD2 | TRBV28 | CASSARLAGTDTQYF
TRBJ2-7 | - | TRBV11-2 | CASSLDPNHQYF
TRBJ2-1 | - | TRBV19 | CASSMAGTHNEQFF
TRBJ1-1 | TRBD1 | TRBV7-9 | CASSFGPGTGTNTEAFF
TRBJ1-5 | - | TRBV27 | CASSPLPETGDNQPQHF
TRBJ2-3 | TRBD2 | TRBV4-1 | CASSQESASGVTDTQYF
TRBJ1-4 | TRBD1 | TRBV7-9 | CASSRPGDRGNEKLFF
TRBJ1-2 | - | TRBV27 | CASSSSGLTKDGSYGYTF
TRBJ2-1 | - | TRBV12-3/TRBV12-4 | CASSFPGRYNEQFF
TRBJ1-3 | - | TRBV7-6 | CASSLGNAAGIYF
TRBJ1-1 | - | TRBV3-1 | CASSPDGWGTEAFF
TRBJ1-4 | TRBD1 | TRBV7-8 | CASSYGTGFEKLFF
TRBJ1-6 | TRBD1 | TRBV5-4 | CASSPGQPSPLHF
TRBJ2-1 | TRBD2 | TRBV19 | CASTRLAGAPYNEQFF